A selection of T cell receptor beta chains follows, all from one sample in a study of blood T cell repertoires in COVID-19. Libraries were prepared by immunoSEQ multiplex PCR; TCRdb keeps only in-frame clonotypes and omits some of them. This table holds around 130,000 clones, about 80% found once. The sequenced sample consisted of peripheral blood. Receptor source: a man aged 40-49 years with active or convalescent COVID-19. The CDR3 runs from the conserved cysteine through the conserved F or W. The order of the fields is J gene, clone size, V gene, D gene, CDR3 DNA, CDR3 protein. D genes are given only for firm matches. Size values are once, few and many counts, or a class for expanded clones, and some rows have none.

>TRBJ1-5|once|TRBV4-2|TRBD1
TGTGCCAGCAGCCACGGACAGGGAAGGGACGGTCAGCCCCAGCATTTT
CASSHGQGRDGQPQHF
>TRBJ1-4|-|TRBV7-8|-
TGTGCCAGCAGCTTGCCGGGTGTTAATGAAAAACTGTTTTTT
CASSLPGVNEKLFF
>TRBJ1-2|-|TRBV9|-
TGTGCCAGCAGCCAAGGGACAACCTATGGCTACACCTTC
CASSQGTTYGYTF
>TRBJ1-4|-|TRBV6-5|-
TGTGCCAGCAGTTCCCGGACAGCTGGCGTTGAAAAACTGTTTTTT
CASSSRTAGVEKLFF
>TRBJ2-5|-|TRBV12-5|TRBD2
TGTGCTAGTGGGCCCCGGACTAGCGGGGTAGAGACCCAGTACTTC
CASGPRTSGVETQYF
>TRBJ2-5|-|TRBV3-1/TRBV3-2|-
TGTGCCAGCAGCCAAGCCCCAAAAACCCAGTACTTC
CASSQAPKTQYF
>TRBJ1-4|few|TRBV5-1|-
TGCGCCAGCAGCTTAGACTATACAGGGTGGAATGAAAAACTGTTTTTT
CASSLDYTGWNEKLFF
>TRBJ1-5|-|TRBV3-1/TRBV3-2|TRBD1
TGTGCCAGCAGCGCTCACAGGGGTCAGCCCCAGCATTTT
CASSAHRGQPQHF
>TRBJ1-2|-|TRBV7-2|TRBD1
TGTGCCAGCAGCCCGGGACAGCGACTCTATGGCTACACCTTC
CASSPGQRLYGYTF
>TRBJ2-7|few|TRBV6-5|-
TGTGCCAGCAGTTACGGGCAGGCACTTTACGAGCAGTACTTC
CASSYGQALYEQYF
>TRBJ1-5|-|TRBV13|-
TGTGCCAGCAGCTTAGGGCGGGGCAGCAATCAGCCCCAGCATTTT
CASSLGRGSNQPQHF
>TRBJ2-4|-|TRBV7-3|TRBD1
TGTGCCAGCAGCTTAAATTCAGGGGGCAAGGGAAACATTCAGTACTTC
CASSLNSGGKGNIQYF
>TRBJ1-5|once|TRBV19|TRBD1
TGTGCCAGTAGAAACATTGAACAGGGGGGCAATCAGCCCCAGCATTTT
CASRNIEQGGNQPQHF
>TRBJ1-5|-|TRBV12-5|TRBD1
TGTGCTAGTGGTTTGGTACAGGGGGGGTTTCAGCCCCAGCATTTT
CASGLVQGGFQPQHF
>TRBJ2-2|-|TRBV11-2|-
TGTGCCAGCAGCTTAGCTGCAGGACAAACCGGGGAGCTGTTTTTT
CASSLAAGQTGELFF
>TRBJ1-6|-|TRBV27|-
TGTGCCAGCAGTTTAACCGACAGGAATGATTCACCCCTCCACTTT
CASSLTDRNDSPLHF
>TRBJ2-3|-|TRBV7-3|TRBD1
TGTGCCAGCAGCGAGGGGACAGGGGTGACAGATACGCAGTATTTT
CASSEGTGVTDTQYF
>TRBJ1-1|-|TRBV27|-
TGTGCCAGCATCCGGGCCTCGGCAGGGGACACTGAAGCTTTCTTT
CASIRASAGDTEAFF
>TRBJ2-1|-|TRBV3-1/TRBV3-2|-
TGTGCCAGCACCGGGACTGGAGGTTCGAATGAGCAGTTCTTC
CASTGTGGSNEQFF
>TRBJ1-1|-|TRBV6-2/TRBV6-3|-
TGTGCCAGCAGTTACGATGGGGCCCGTACTGAAGCTTTCTTT
CASSYDGARTEAFF
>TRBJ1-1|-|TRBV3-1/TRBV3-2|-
TGTGCCAGCAGCCCTTGGACAGCGAACACTGAAGCTTTCTTT
CASSPWTANTEAFF
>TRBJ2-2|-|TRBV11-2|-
TGTGCCAGCAGAAAAAGCGTACTAATGAACACCGGGGAGCTGTTTTTT
CASRKSVLMNTGELFF
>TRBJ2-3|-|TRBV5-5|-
TGTGCCAGCAGCTTGGGCGGGGCCCAGTCGAATACGCAGTATTTT
CASSLGGAQSNTQYF
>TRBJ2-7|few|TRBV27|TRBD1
TGTGCCAGCAGTTTACGGGACAGGGGTTTGGGGGAGCAGTACTTC
CASSLRDRGLGEQYF
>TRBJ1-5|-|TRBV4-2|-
TGTGCCAGCAGCCAAGATCTTGAGCCCCAGCATTTT
CASSQDLEPQHF
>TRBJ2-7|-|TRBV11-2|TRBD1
TGTGCCAGCAGCCGGGACAGGGCCTACGAGCAGTACTTC
CASSRDRAYEQYF
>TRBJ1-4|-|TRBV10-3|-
TGTGCCATCAGTGCGGGTTCTGAAAAACTGTTTTTT
CAISAGSEKLFF
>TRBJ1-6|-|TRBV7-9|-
TGTGCCAGCAGCCCAGGTGCGGGTAATTCACCCCTCCACTTT
CASSPGAGNSPLHF
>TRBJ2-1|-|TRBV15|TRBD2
TGTGCCACCAGCCCTCGTGCTAGCGGGGTGGCAAACAATGAGCAGTTCTTC
CATSPRASGVANNEQFF
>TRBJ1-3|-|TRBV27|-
TGTGCCAGCAGTTTCGGTGCGTTCTCTGGAAACACCATATATTTT
CASSFGAFSGNTIYF
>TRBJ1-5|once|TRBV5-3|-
TGTGCCAGAACCGCGGGGGCAGGTGTTACTTATAGCAATCAGCCCCAGCATTTT
CARTAGAGVTYSNQPQHF
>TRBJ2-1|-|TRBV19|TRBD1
TGTGCCAGTAGTATAGCGAGGGACAGTCTCCCGTTCTTC
CASSIARDSLPFF
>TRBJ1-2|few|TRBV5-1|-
TGCGCCAGCAGCTTGGCGGTTACCTATGGCTACACCTTC
CASSLAVTYGYTF
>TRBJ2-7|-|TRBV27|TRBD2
TGTGCCAGCAGTTTGAGCGGGGGGGTCTCCTACGAGCAGTACTTC
CASSLSGGVSYEQYF
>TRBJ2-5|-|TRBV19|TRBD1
TGTGCCAGTAGTACCACGGGACAGGGGGCAGAGACCCAGTACTTC
CASSTTGQGAETQYF
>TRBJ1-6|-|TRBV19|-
TGTGCCAGTAGTAAGGTTCCGGGCCGGGAGGCTAATTCACCCCTCCACTTT
CASSKVPGREANSPLHF